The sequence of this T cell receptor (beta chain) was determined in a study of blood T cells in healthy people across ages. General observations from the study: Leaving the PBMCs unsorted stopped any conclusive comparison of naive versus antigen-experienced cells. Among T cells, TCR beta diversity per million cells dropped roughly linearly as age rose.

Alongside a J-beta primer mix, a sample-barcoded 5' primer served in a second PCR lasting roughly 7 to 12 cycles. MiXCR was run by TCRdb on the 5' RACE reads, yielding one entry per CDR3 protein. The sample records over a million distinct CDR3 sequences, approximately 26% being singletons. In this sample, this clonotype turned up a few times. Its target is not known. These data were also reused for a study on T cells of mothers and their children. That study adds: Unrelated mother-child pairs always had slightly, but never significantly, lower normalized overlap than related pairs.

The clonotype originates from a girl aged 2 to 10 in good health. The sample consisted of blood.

The CDR3 DNA is TGCAGCGCCGTGACAGGAAACTACGAGCAGTACTTC. It specifies CSAVTGNYEQYF. This chain links TRBV29-1 with TRBJ2-7; D is possibly TRBD1 (6 bases). Germline lookup yields CDR1 SQVTM and CDR2 ANQGSEA. The germline V and J ends were trimmed by 7 bases and 3 bases, with 13 bases remaining between them. This CDR3 spans 12 amino acids.